These 19 T cell receptor beta chains were sequenced from one sample in a study of T cell responses to AZD1222 COVID-19 vaccine. Assay: immunoSEQ multiplex PCR; the TCRdb copy retains only in-frame clones and omits some. The data contain roughly 110,000 clones, 92% of them singletons. Sequenced here: peripheral blood, sampled 28 days after the second AZD1222 dose. These TCRs come from an adult who received the AZD1222 COVID-19 vaccine.

The chain uses TRBV6-4 and TRBJ2-2; D is uncertain. The germline V gene has CDR1 MRHNA and CDR2 SNTAGT. The CDR3 sequence is 13 residues long. The ends were cut back, 2 bases at V and 3 bases at J, with 4 bases in the middle. The chain's CDR3 is CASSDADTGELFF. In DNA form, the CDR3 reads TGTGCCAGCAGTGACGCGGACACCGGGGAGCTGTTTTTT.

V usage is TRBV5-5 and J usage is TRBJ1-1, with D unclear. The germline V gene encodes CDR1 SGHKS and CDR2 YYEKEE (reference sequence). Trimming removed 4 bases at V and 5 bases at J, with 9 bases between. This CDR3 has 12 amino acids. CDR3 loop: CASSRPATEAFF. The CDR3 region has the DNA TGTGCCAGCAGCCGACCAGCTACTGAAGCTTTCTTT.

This chain uses TRBV6-6 with TRBJ1-2, with 8 nucleotides matching TRBD1. Trimming removed 4 bases from V and 5 bases from J; junction bases left unmatched: 6. CDR1 is MNHNY, CDR2 SVGAGI, per germline (reference sequence). This CDR3 contains 14 residues. CDR3 coding DNA: TGTGCCAGCAGTTTACAGGGGGTAAATTATGGCTACACCTTC. Protein product: CASSLQGVNYGYTF.

The rearrangement joins TRBV27 to TRBJ1-2; D is undetermined. Between the trimmed V and J ends, which lost 6 bases and 0 bases, there was a span of 11 bases. Looked up from germline, CDR1 is MNHEY and CDR2 is SMNVEV (reference sequence). CDR3 length: 14 residues. As DNA, the CDR3 is TGTGCCAGCAGAGTCGGCGGAGCTAACTATGGCTACACCTTC. This gives the protein CASRVGGANYGYTF.

This clone appeared a few times. V and J are TRBV7-2 and TRBJ2-7; no clear D. V shed 3 bases and J shed 2 bases, with 11 bases lying between them. This CDR3 is built from 14 residues. CDR1 and CDR2 (germline): SGHTA, FQGNSA. The DNA of the CDR3 is TGTGCCAGCAGCTTGGGCCTACCCCCCTACGAGCAGTACTTC. Its translation: CASSLGLPPYEQYF.

This clone was seen once. The chain recombines TRBV25-1 with TRBJ2-3; D uncertain. The CDR3 length is 10 residues. Germline-derived CDR1 and CDR2 are MGHDK and SYGVNS. V was cut by 6 bases and J by 5 bases, with 3 bases left in between. CDR3 in amino acids: CASRGDTQYF. The CDR3 coding sequence is TGTGCCAGCAGGGGAGATACGCAGTATTTT.

A single count supports this clone. The chain links TRBV23-1 to TRBJ1-2; D ambiguous. Being an ORF, TRBV23-1 has a function that is uncertain. The V end was cut by 0 bases, the J end by 0 bases, with 17 bases between. CDR3 size: 18 residues. CDR3 nucleotides: TGCGCCAGCAGTCAATCAGTCCTTGTGCGGGGTACTAACTATGGCTACACCTTC. This translates into CASSQSVLVRGTNYGYTF.

This clone turned up a few times. The rearrangement uses TRBV29-1 and TRBJ1-2, with 7 positions matching TRBD1. From germline, CDR1 is SQVTM and CDR2 ANQGSEA. There are 13 residues in the CDR3. V lost 7 bases and J lost 3; bases outside the gene matches: 8. CDR3 DNA: TGCAGCGCCTCGACCGACAGGGACTATGGCTACACCTTC. It translates to CSASTDRDYGYTF. Drawing the rest from reference TRBV29-1 and TRBJ1-2, the complete variable domain is SAVISQKPSRDICQRGTSLTIQCQVDSQVTMMFWYRQQPGQSLTLIATANQGSEATYESGFVIDKFPISRPNLTFSTLTVSNMSPEDSSIYLCSASTDRDYGYTFGSGTRLTVV.

This rearrangement joins TRBV5-8 to TRBJ1-5, with TRBD1 as a possible D gene (6 bases). The CDR3 has 18 residues. Per germline, CDR1 SGHTS and CDR2 YDEGEE. V was pared by 1 base and J by 1 base, with 18 bases between. This CDR3 reads CASSLYGRGGTSNQPQHF. CDR3 in DNA: TGTGCCAGCAGCTTGTATGGCAGGGGTGGTACGAGCAATCAGCCCCAGCATTTT.

The J gene is TRBJ2-5, the V gene TRBV10-3; D might be TRBD1 (5 bases). The germline CDR1 and CDR2 sequences are ENHRY and SYGVKD. Trimming removed 0 bases from V and 1 base from J, with 18 bases in between. The CDR3 has 18 residues. DNA of the CDR3: TGTGCCATCAGTGAGTCGAAGAATTTAGGGGCAGCCCAAGAGACCCAGTACTTC. It specifies CAISESKNLGAAQETQYF.

This clone was observed once. V and J are TRBV28 and TRBJ2-3; D gene unclear. Germline V lookup: CDR1 MDHEN, CDR2 SYDVKM. Trimming shortened V by 2 bases and J by 2 bases, and 11 bases separated the two germline ends. The CDR3 is 15 amino acids. The CDR3 DNA follows: TGTGCCAGCAGTTTAAATCCTCCAAACACAGATACGCAGTATTTT. This gives the protein CASSLNPPNTDTQYF. Variable domain in full (rest from reference TRBV28 and TRBJ2-3): DVKVTQSSRYLVKRTGEKVFLECVQDMDHENMFWYRQDPGLGLRLIYFSYDVKMKEKGDIPEGYSVSREKKERFSLILESASTNQTSMYLCASSLNPPNTDTQYFGPGTRLTVL.

The chain couples TRBV3-1 (or the pseudogene TRBV3-2) to TRBJ2-1; D may correspond to TRBD1 or TRBD2 (5 bases each). CDR1 is LGHDT, CDR2 YNNKEL, per germline (reference sequence). With 5 bases removed from V and 0 bases from J, the gap between germline ends came to 17 bases. CDR3 length: 17 residues. CDR3 loop: CASSDLGGPISYNEQFF. In nucleotides, the CDR3 is TGTGCCAGCAGCGACCTTGGGGGACCCATCTCCTACAATGAGCAGTTCTTC.

The J gene is TRBJ1-1, the V gene TRBV7-8; 8 bases are shared with TRBD1. The V and J ends lost 8 bases and 4 bases, in that order; junction bases with no gene match: 12. Per germline, CDR1 SGHVS and CDR2 FQNEAQ. The CDR3 is made up of 15 amino acids. Written as DNA, the CDR3 is TGTGCCAGCCGCCGTGGACAGGGTCGTAGCACTGAAGCTTTCTTT. It translates to CASRRGQGRSTEAFF.

V usage is TRBV6-5 and J usage is TRBJ1-3; D gene unclear. The V and J ends lost 0 bases and 2 bases respectively, with 8 bases between them. The CDR3 loop spans 15 amino acids. Germline CDR1 is MNHEY and CDR2 is SVGAGI. In DNA, the CDR3 is TGTGCCAGCAGTTACTCCGGGCCGGCTGGAAACACCATATATTTT. This gives the protein CASSYSGPAGNTIYF.

The chain carries TRBV13 and TRBJ1-2; D is perhaps TRBD1 (5 bases). Trimming left V 5 bases short and J 10 bases short, with 14 bases between. The CDR3 is made up of 12 amino acids. From germline, CDR1 is PRHDT and CDR2 FYEKMQ (reference sequence). CDR3 DNA sequence: TGTGCCAGCAGCGCCCGACAGCCCTCCTACACCTTC. Protein: CASSARQPSYTF.

This chain uses TRBV6-5 with TRBJ1-2, with 7 bases that match TRBD1. Germline-derived CDR1 and CDR2 are MNHEY and SVGAGI. CDR3 length equals 13 residues. The V and J ends lost 8 bases and 4 bases, in that order; junction bases with no gene match: 7. CDR3 sequence reads: CASWGQRPYGYTF. CDR3 in DNA: TGTGCCAGCTGGGGACAGCGACCCTATGGCTACACCTTC.

The chain recombines TRBV18 with TRBJ2-3, with D unresolved. Per the germline V gene, CDR1 is KGHSH and CDR2 is LQKENI. Trimming pared 3 bases from V and 4 bases from J, leaving 14 bases between. The CDR3 is made up of 15 amino acids. The DNA of the CDR3 is TGTGCCAGCTCACCCTCTGTGGGAAACGCAGATACGCAGTATTTT. Translating gives CASSPSVGNADTQYF.

This chain uses TRBV4-3 with TRBJ2-1; D might be TRBD2 (7 bases). The length of the CDR3 is 15 residues. Germline V lookup: CDR1 LGHNA, CDR2 YSLEER. Trimming removed 4 bases at V and 8 bases at J, with 18 bases between. CDR3 loop: CASSRAGPGGHEQFF. CDR3 bases: TGCGCCAGCAGCCGAGCGGGCCCGGGGGGCCATGAGCAGTTCTTC.

The chain recombines TRBV28 with TRBJ2-7; 8 nucleotides align to TRBD1. V lost 5 bases, J lost 4 bases, and 10 bases stayed unmatched. The CDR3 contains 15 residues. Germline V CDR1 and CDR2: MDHEN, SYDVKM. The CDR3 region is CASSVGGQATYEQYF. CDR3 coding DNA: TGTGCCAGCAGTGTGGGGGGACAGGCAACTTACGAGCAGTACTTC.